The 15 T cell receptor beta chains below all came from one sample that was sequenced in a study of chemoradiotherapy in HPV16-positive cancers. Sequencing used immunoSEQ multiplex PCR; TCRdb keeps in-frame clones, though not all of them. Altogether some 19,000 clones are present, 70% to 90% being singletons, with the ten largest covering less than 2.5%. Sequenced here: blood, sampled from a patient who underwent chemoradiotherapy. Receptors were obtained from a human donor with HPV-associated anogenital cancer.

The chain uses TRBV5-8 and TRBJ2-1, with D perhaps being TRBD1 or TRBD2 (6 bases each). V lost 2 bases to trimming and J lost 10 bases, with 22 bases between them. The CDR3 totals 16 residues. Germline V lookup: CDR1 SGHTS, CDR2 YDEGEE. The CDR3 protein is CASSFVAGGGRSEQFF. In DNA form, the CDR3 reads TGTGCCAGCAGCTTTGTAGCCGGGGGCGGGCGCTCGGAGCAGTTCTTC.

This rearrangement joins TRBV7-3 to TRBJ1-5, with a tentative D call TRBD1 (5 bases). With 5 bases removed from V and 6 bases from J, the gap between germline ends came to 17 bases. The CDR3 runs 15 residues. Germline V lookup: CDR1 SGHTA, CDR2 FQGTGA. The DNA for the CDR3 is TGTGCCAGCAGCCCAAGGGACTGGGTAACTCAGCCCCAGCATTTT. It yields the protein CASSPRDWVTQPQHF.

The J gene is TRBJ1-1, the V gene TRBV7-3; unclear D gene. Germline CDR1 and CDR2: SGHTA and FQGTGA. The V end lost 1 base, the J end lost 3 bases, and 12 bases lay between the germline ends. The CDR3 spans 15 residues. CDR3 in amino acids: CASSLIPDQHTEAFF. The CDR3 DNA reads TGTGCCAGCAGCTTAATCCCAGACCAACACACTGAAGCTTTCTTT.

This chain joins TRBV15 and TRBJ2-7; D is perhaps TRBD1 (6 bases). This CDR3 region has 15 residues. V lost 1 base, J lost 4 bases, and 14 bases lay in between. The germline V gene has CDR1 LNHNV and CDR2 YYDKDF (reference sequence). The CDR3 DNA reads TGTGCCACCAGCAGAGCTAGAGGGGGTGGTTACGAGCAGTACTTC. It codes for CATSRARGGGYEQYF.

The chain recombines TRBV2 with TRBJ2-3, with 9 bases fitting TRBD2. Germline CDR1 SNHLY, CDR2 FYNNEI. The CDR3 is 17 residues long. V lost 1 base, J lost 2 bases, and 7 bases stayed unmatched. The CDR3 reads CASSEGLAGGNTDTQYF. DNA for the CDR3: TGTGCCAGCAGTGAAGGTCTTGCGGGGGGGAACACAGATACGCAGTATTTT.

CDR3 loop: CASSQDRAVHEQFF. DNA of the CDR3: TGCGCCAGCAGCCAAGATCGCGCGGTCCATGAGCAGTTCTTC. The rearrangement links TRBV4-3 to TRBJ2-1, with D unclear. Deletions cut 0 bases from V and 8 bases from J, with 11 bases between. The CDR3 covers 14 residues. Per germline, CDR1 LGHNA and CDR2 YSLEER.

The V gene is TRBV7-3, the J gene TRBJ2-1, with D perhaps TRBD1 (6 bases). CDR1 is SGHTA and CDR2 is FQGTGA in the germline V gene. V dropped 2 bases and J dropped 2 bases, with 10 bases sitting between them. The length of the CDR3 is 15 residues. The DNA of the CDR3 is TGTGCCAGCAGCTTACAGGGGTCGCCCTACAATGAGCAGTTCTTC. Its protein is CASSLQGSPYNEQFF.

Concerning this clone itself: The same CDR3 also results from other DNA sequences found in this sample. The chain uses TRBV18 and TRBJ2-5, with D unclear. Trimming cost V 2 bases and J 5 bases, with 3 bases left between them. Germline assignment: CDR1 KGHSH and CDR2 LQKENI. CDR3 length: 11 amino acids. The CDR3, as DNA: TGTGCCAGCTCACCAGGGGAGACCCAGTACTTC. Its translation is CASSPGETQYF. The variable domain in full, completed from reference TRBV18 and TRBJ2-5, reads NAGVMQNPRHLVRRRGQEARLRCSPMKGHSHVYWYRQLPEEGLKFMVYLQKENIIDESGMPKERFSAEFPKEGPSILRIQQVVRGDSAAYFCASSPGETQYFGPGTRLLVL.

The genes are TRBV29-1 and TRBJ2-3; possibly TRBD1 for D (6 bases). The CDR3 extends over 13 amino acids. Germline loops: CDR1 SQVTM, CDR2 ANQGSEA. Trimming cost V 4 bases and J 8 bases, with 16 bases left between them. The CDR3 DNA follows: TGCAGCGTTGGGGACACGCGTTCGGCTACGCAGTATTTT. It translates to CSVGDTRSATQYF.

The chain recombines TRBV9 with TRBJ2-5; the D is unclear. CDR1 is SGDLS and CDR2 is YYNGEE in the germline V gene. The germline V and J ends were trimmed by 3 bases and 0 bases, with 9 bases remaining between them. This CDR3 is built from 14 residues. The CDR3 DNA sequence: TGTGCCAGCAGCGAAAACACCAACCAAGAGACCCAGTACTTC. This encodes CASSENTNQETQYF.

The table lists this clone with a few counts. V is TRBV7-8 and J is TRBJ1-6; possibly TRBD1 for D (6 bases). The CDR3 extends over 15 amino acids. V lost 5 bases and J 10 bases, leaving 18 bases between the germline ends. CDR1 and CDR2 from the germline V gene are SGHVS and FQNEAQ. Here the CDR3 reads CASSRSSGAQSPLHF. CDR3 in DNA: TGTGCCAGCAGCCGAAGCTCAGGGGCGCAGTCACCCCTCCACTTT.

Written as DNA, the CDR3 is TGTGCCAGCAGCTTAGCGGGGAGCACAGATACGCAGTATTTT. Protein: CASSLAGSTDTQYF. The chain carries TRBV2 and TRBJ2-3, with 8 bases fitting TRBD2. The CDR3 spans 14 residues. Germline-derived CDR1 and CDR2 are SNHLY and FYNNEI. V gave up 6 bases and J gave up 0 bases; unmatched junction bases: 2.

The chain has TRBV28 and TRBJ1-5; tentatively, D is TRBD1 (5 bases). The CDR3 length is 14 residues. Trimming removed 5 bases at V and 4 bases at J, with 12 bases between. The germline CDR1 and CDR2 sequences are MDHEN and SYDVKM. The CDR3 spells CASSTAGGNQPQHF. The CDR3 bases are TGTGCCAGCAGTACGGCGGGGGGGAATCAGCCCCAGCATTTT.

V gene TRBV2 combines with J gene TRBJ1-6; 9 nucleotides align to TRBD1. The V gene's germline CDR1 is SNHLY and CDR2 FYNNEI. Trimming at V came to 8 bases and at J to 8 bases, leaving 7 bases not matched to a gene. The CDR3 extends over 14 amino acids. The CDR3 is CASWDRVPYSPLHF. CDR3 coding DNA: TGTGCCAGCTGGGACAGGGTACCGTATTCACCCCTCCACTTT.

A single count supports this clone. This sequence joins TRBV28 and TRBJ1-2; unclear D gene. The germline V gene encodes CDR1 MDHEN and CDR2 SYDVKM. Trimming shortened V by 2 bases and J by 3 bases, and 7 bases separated the two germline ends. The CDR3 consists of 13 residues. The CDR3 nucleotides are TGTGCCAGCAGTTTACGCGGGTACTATGGCTACACCTTC. Protein product: CASSLRGYYGYTF.